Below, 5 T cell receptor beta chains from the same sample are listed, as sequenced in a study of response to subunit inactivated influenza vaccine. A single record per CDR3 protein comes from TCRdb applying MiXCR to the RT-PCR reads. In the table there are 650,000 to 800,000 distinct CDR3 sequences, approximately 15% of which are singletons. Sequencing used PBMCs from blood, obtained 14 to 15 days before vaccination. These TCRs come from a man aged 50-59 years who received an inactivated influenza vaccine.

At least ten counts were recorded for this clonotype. The CDR3 DNA sequence: TGTGCCAGCAGCTCGAACGGACAGGGAGGGGAGACCCAGTACTTC. The encoded protein is CASSSNGQGGETQYF. The chain couples TRBV7-9 to TRBJ2-5; D may be TRBD1 (8 bases). Trimming pared 4 bases from V and 5 bases from J, leaving 17 bases between. The CDR3 sequence is 15 residues long. Per germline, CDR1 SEHNR and CDR2 FQNEAQ (reference sequence).

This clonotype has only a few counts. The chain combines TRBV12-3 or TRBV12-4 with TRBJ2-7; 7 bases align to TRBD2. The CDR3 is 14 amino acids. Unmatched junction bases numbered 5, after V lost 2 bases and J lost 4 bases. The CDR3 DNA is TGTGCCAGCAGTTTAACTACGGGGGGTTACGAGCAGTACTTC. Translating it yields CASSLTTGGYEQYF.

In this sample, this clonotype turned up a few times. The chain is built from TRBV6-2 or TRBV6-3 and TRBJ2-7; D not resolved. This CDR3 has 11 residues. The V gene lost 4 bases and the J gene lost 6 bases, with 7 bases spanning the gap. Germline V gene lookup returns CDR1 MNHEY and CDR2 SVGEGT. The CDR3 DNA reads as TGTGCCAGCAGTTCCACGGGCGAGCAGTACTTC. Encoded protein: CASSSTGEQYF.

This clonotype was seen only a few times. CDR3: CASSRLQGSTDTQYF. The CDR3 DNA reads as TGTGCCAGCAGCCGCTTACAGGGTAGCACAGATACGCAGTATTTT. The chain has TRBV3-1 and TRBJ2-3; D possibly corresponds to TRBD1 (6 bases). The germline V and J ends were trimmed by 4 bases and 0 bases, with 11 bases remaining between them. CDR1 LGHDT and CDR2 YNNKEL come from the germline V gene (reference sequence). The CDR3 has 15 residues.

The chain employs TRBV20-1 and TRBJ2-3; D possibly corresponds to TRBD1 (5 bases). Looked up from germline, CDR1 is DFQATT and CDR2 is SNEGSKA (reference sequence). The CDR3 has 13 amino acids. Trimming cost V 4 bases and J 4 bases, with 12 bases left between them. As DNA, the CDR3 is TGCAGTGCTAACTGGAAAGGGGCAGATACGCAGTATTTT. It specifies CSANWKGADTQYF.